The 5 T cell receptor beta chains presented below share a single source sample, sequenced in a study of blood T cell repertoires in COVID-19 (dated by TCRdb to the early 2020s). The library was made by the immunoSEQ multiplex PCR assay. TCRdb's version of the immuneACCESS table is confined to in-frame rearrangements and falls short of the full clone set. An unresolved V gene accounts for under half of the shortfall where checked; the remainder is of unknown origin. Across this sample there are 200,000 to 250,000 clones, with 87% seen only once. Clones ranked in the top ten supply roughly 6% of the sample. The specimen sequenced was PBMCs or T cells enriched from blood (not recorded which). The receptors originated from a woman aged 25 to 39 with acute COVID-19.

This chain connects TRBV6-6 to TRBJ2-7; 10 bases agree with TRBD2. V was clipped by 8 bases and J by 4 bases; unmatched bases: 5. The CDR3 spans 13 residues. Per germline, CDR1 MNHNY and CDR2 SVGAGI (reference sequence). The CDR3 sequence: CASGPSGSYEQYF. For the CDR3, the DNA is TGTGCCAGCGGCCCTAGCGGGAGTTACGAGCAGTACTTC.

This clone has only one observation. V usage is TRBV7-2 and J usage is TRBJ1-5; 7 bases align to TRBD1. In germline, CDR1 is SGHTA, CDR2 FQGNSA. Trimming cost V 0 bases and J 6 bases; bases outside gene matches: 5. CDR3 length: 15 residues. The DNA of the CDR3 is TGTGCCAGCAGCTTAGCGACAGGGACCGGTCAGCCCCAGCATTTT. Translation: CASSLATGTGQPQHF.

V gene TRBV19 combines with J gene TRBJ1-2; 11 nucleotides line up with TRBD1. The CDR3 is 13 residues long. CDR1 LNHDA and CDR2 SQIVND come from the germline V gene (reference sequence). V was pared by 6 bases and J by 6 bases, with 3 bases of the junction left unmatched. CDR3 region: CASRGTGGDGYTF. CDR3 DNA: TGTGCCAGTAGGGGGACAGGGGGAGATGGCTACACCTTC.

The chain is built from TRBV9 and TRBJ1-5, with TRBD1 matching over 8 bases. In germline, CDR1 is SGDLS, CDR2 YYNGEE. This CDR3 contains 14 residues. V shed 4 bases, J shed 6 bases, and the junction held 6 bases outside the gene matches. The CDR3 here is CASSPDRVGQPQHF. CDR3 bases: TGTGCCAGCAGCCCGGACAGGGTAGGTCAGCCCCAGCATTTT.

This chain links TRBV9 with TRBJ2-1, with TRBD2 identical over 10 bases. This CDR3 region has 17 residues. The junction had 9 bases not matched to a gene; V was cut back by 0 bases and J by 6 bases. CDR1 is SGDLS and CDR2 is YYNGEE in the germline V gene. The CDR3: CASSVEGLAGVANEQFF. The CDR3 region has the DNA TGTGCCAGCAGCGTAGAGGGGCTAGCGGGGGTGGCCAATGAGCAGTTCTTC.